The rows below give T cell receptor beta chains drawn from one sample of a study of blood T cell repertoires in COVID-19. The protocol was immunoSEQ multiplex PCR, while the TCRdb copy is restricted to in-frame clones and leaves out a portion. The table has about 110,000 clones, about 90% seen once. What was sequenced was peripheral blood. These receptor sequences come from a human donor in a cohort sampled during active COVID-19. Both conserved end residues are part of each CDR3. The D gene is left open where the match is weak. Expanded clones are given a class, and other clones once, few, many or no size at all.

clone_size d_call j_call v_call cdr3_aa cdr3_nt
NA NA TRBJ2-5 TRBV19 CASSPEQQETQYF TGTGCCAGTAGTCCCGAACAACAAGAGACCCAGTACTTC
NA NA TRBJ1-1 TRBV3-1/TRBV3-2 CASSQEVGVGMNTEAFF TGTGCCAGCAGCCAAGAGGTAGGGGTAGGGATGAACACTGAAGCTTTCTTT
NA TRBD1 TRBJ1-5 TRBV5-8 CASSLLGTGGVGNRAQHF TGTGCCAGCAGCCTACTAGGGACAGGGGGCGTGGGGAATCGGGCCCAGCATTTT
NA NA TRBJ1-1 TRBV28 CASSVRRGSNTEAFF TGTGCCAGCAGTGTTAGGCGGGGGTCGAACACTGAAGCTTTCTTT
NA TRBD1 TRBJ2-3 TRBV2 CASSPTGGQSLGQYF TGTGCCAGCAGCCCAACAGGGGGCCAAAGTCTTGGGCAGTATTTT
NA TRBD2 TRBJ2-7 TRBV5-6 CASSFRLAGTYEQYF TGTGCCAGCAGCTTCAGACTAGCGGGAACCTACGAGCAGTACTTC
NA TRBD2 TRBJ2-3 TRBV3-1/TRBV3-2 CASSGRLATSTDTQYF TGTGCCAGCAGTGGGAGACTAGCAACTAGCACAGATACGCAGTATTTT
NA TRBD1 TRBJ2-5 TRBV7-8 CASSRDSQETQYF TGTGCCAGCAGCCGGGACAGTCAAGAGACCCAGTACTTC
NA NA TRBJ1-4 TRBV5-8 CASSLGRTSPAEKLFF TGTGCCAGCAGCTTGGGACGGACTAGCCCGGCTGAAAAACTGTTTTTT
NA TRBD2 TRBJ2-3 TRBV5-1 CASSLSGSRDDTQYF TGCGCCAGCAGCCTGAGCGGGAGCAGGGACGATACGCAGTATTTT
once NA TRBJ1-6 TRBV6-5 CASSFKWRGVSPLHF TGTGCCAGCAGTTTCAAGTGGAGGGGAGTTTCACCCCTCCACTTT
NA TRBD2 TRBJ2-7 TRBV5-1 CASSLTSGTYEQYF TGCGCCAGCAGCTTGACTAGCGGTACCTACGAGCAGTACTTC
NA NA TRBJ1-4 TRBV18 CASSPGQDEKLFF TGTGCCAGCTCACCGGGACAAGATGAAAAACTGTTTTTT
NA TRBD1 TRBJ1-4 TRBV28 CASSSAGQGNEKLFF TGTGCCAGCAGTTCCGCCGGACAGGGGAATGAAAAACTGTTTTTT
NA TRBD1 TRBJ1-4 TRBV29-1 CSVAGTGTEKLFF TGCAGCGTGGCCGGGACAGGGACTGAAAAACTGTTTTTT
medium-sized NA TRBJ2-2 TRBV4-1 CASSQGPRLGSDATGELFF TGCGCCAGCAGCCAAGGTCCCAGACTAGGGTCGGATGCCACCGGGGAGCTGTTTTTT
NA TRBD1 TRBJ2-5 TRBV5-1 CASSLGFGTGGLETQYF TGCGCCAGCAGCTTGGGGTTTGGGACAGGGGGCTTAGAGACCCAGTACTTC
NA NA TRBJ1-5 TRBV6-4 CASSDGYRVDQPQHF TGTGCCAGCAGTGACGGCTACAGGGTCGATCAGCCCCAGCATTTT
few NA TRBJ1-3 TRBV15 CATSRDAVRGNTIYF TGTGCCACCAGCAGAGATGCAGTTCGTGGAAACACCATATATTTT
once NA TRBJ2-5 TRBV29-1 CSAGTYQETQYF TGCAGCGCGGGGACTTACCAAGAGACCCAGTACTTC
NA NA TRBJ2-3 TRBV10-3 CATEPATSTDTQYF TGTGCCACCGAGCCCGCCACTAGCACAGATACGCAGTATTTT
NA TRBD1 TRBJ1-1 TRBV19 CASHRGQAEAFF TGTGCCAGCCACAGGGGGCAGGCTGAAGCTTTCTTT
NA NA TRBJ1-1 TRBV3-1/TRBV3-2 CASSQEVRASNTEAFF TGTGCCAGCAGCCAAGAAGTACGCGCCTCGAACACTGAAGCTTTCTTT
few TRBD1 TRBJ2-2 TRBV6-5 CASRGTDREAGELFF TGTGCCAGCAGGGGGACGGACAGGGAGGCCGGGGAGCTGTTTTTT
NA NA TRBJ1-4 TRBV28 CASTSPGQPTNEKLFF TGTGCCAGCACCTCTCCTGGGCAGCCGACTAATGAAAAACTGTTTTTT
NA TRBD1 TRBJ1-6 TRBV18 CASSQGTALNSPLHF TGTGCCAGCTCACAGGGGACAGCCCTTAATTCACCCCTCCACTTT
NA TRBD1 TRBJ2-5 TRBV18 CASSSGQEETQYF TGTGCCAGCTCATCCGGACAGGAAGAGACCCAGTACTTC
NA TRBD1 TRBJ1-1 TRBV5-5 CASSVAPGQANTEAFF TGTGCCAGCAGCGTCGCCCCGGGACAGGCGAACACTGAAGCTTTCTTT
NA TRBD2 TRBJ2-7 TRBV2 CASRALTGGTTLYEQYF TGTGCCAGCAGAGCCCTTACGGGAGGGACTACTCTCTACGAGCAGTACTTC
once TRBD1 TRBJ2-7 TRBV14 CASSAGTGKTKQYF TGTGCCAGCAGCGCAGGGACAGGGAAGACGAAGCAGTACTTC
NA TRBD2 TRBJ2-5 TRBV5-5 CASSLLLAGRGETQYF TGTGCCAGCAGCTTGTTACTAGCGGGGAGGGGAGAGACCCAGTACTTC
NA TRBD1 TRBJ2-2 TRBV6-5 CASSPRTGFTGELFF TGTGCCAGCAGTCCGAGGACAGGGTTTACCGGGGAGCTGTTTTTT
NA TRBD1 TRBJ2-2 TRBV4-1 CASSQDDRGIGLFF TGCGCCAGCAGCCAAGACGACAGGGGGATCGGGCTGTTTTTT
once NA TRBJ2-3 TRBV18 CASSPRVREGEADTQYF TGTGCCAGCTCACCAAGGGTGAGGGAAGGGGAGGCAGATACGCAGTATTTT
NA TRBD2 TRBJ2-7 TRBV25-1 CASSKMGLAGGGPYEQYF TGTGCCAGCAGTAAAATGGGGCTAGCGGGAGGTGGGCCCTACGAGCAGTACTTC
NA NA TRBJ1-3 TRBV28 CASSLAGVPGNTIYF TGTGCCAGCAGTTTGGCCGGGGTGCCTGGAAACACCATATATTTT
NA NA TRBJ1-3 TRBV18 CASSPAQGSSGNTIYF TGTGCCAGCTCACCGGCGCAGGGTAGCTCTGGAAACACCATATATTTT
NA TRBD1 TRBJ1-5 TRBV2 CASSEGTAGPQHF TGTGCCAGCAGTGAGGGGACAGCCGGGCCCCAGCATTTT
NA TRBD1 TRBJ2-4 TRBV10-3 CAIGSGQVIQYF TGTGCCATCGGCTCGGGACAGGTCATTCAGTACTTC
NA NA TRBJ2-1 TRBV7-3 CASSSTFSSYNEQFF TGTGCCAGCAGCTCTACCTTTAGCTCCTACAATGAGCAGTTCTTC
NA TRBD2 TRBJ2-1 TRBV11-2 CATRGGPGSYNEQFF TGTGCCACCCGGGGAGGGCCGGGCTCCTACAATGAGCAGTTCTTC
NA NA TRBJ1-2 TRBV4-1 CASSPPRGETNYGYTF TGCGCCAGCAGCCCCCCCCGGGGGGAAACTAACTATGGCTACACCTTC
once NA TRBJ2-7 TRBV10-3 CAISDRAYEQYF TGTGCCATCAGTGACAGGGCCTACGAGCAGTACTTC
NA TRBD2 TRBJ2-1 TRBV4-2 CASSRTPSGGSNEQFF TGTGCCAGCAGCCGCACGCCAAGCGGGGGTAGCAATGAGCAGTTCTTC
NA NA TRBJ1-4 TRBV5-1 CASSLARGQSTNEKLFF TGCGCCAGCAGCTTGGCTCGGGGTCAGTCAACTAATGAAAAACTGTTTTTT
NA NA TRBJ2-1 TRBV27 CASSPPEGPEQFF TGTGCCAGCAGTCCGCCCGAGGGCCCTGAGCAGTTCTTC